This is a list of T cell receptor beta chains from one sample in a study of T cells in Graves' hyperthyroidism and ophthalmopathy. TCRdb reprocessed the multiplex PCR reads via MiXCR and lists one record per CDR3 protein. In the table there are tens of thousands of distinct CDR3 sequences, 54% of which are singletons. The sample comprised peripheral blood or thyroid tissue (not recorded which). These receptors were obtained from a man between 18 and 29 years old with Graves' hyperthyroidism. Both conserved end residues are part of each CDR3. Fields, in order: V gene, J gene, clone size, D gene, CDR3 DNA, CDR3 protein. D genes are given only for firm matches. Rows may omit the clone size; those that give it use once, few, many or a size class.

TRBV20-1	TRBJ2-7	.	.	TGCAGTGCTAGAGTAGGGGTGTACGAGCAGTACTTC	CSARVGVYEQYF
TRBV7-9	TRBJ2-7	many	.	TGTGCCAGCAGCAATGACTACGAGCAGTACTTC	CASSNDYEQYF
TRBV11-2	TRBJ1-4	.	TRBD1	TGTGCCAGCAGCAACCCCGGGACAGGGGCCGAAAAACTGTTTTTT	CASSNPGTGAEKLFF
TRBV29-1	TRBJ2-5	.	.	TGCAGCGTTGCGTTGGGGGGCGGGGAGACCCAGTACTTC	CSVALGGGETQYF
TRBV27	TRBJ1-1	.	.	TGTGCCAGCAGTTTAGAGCCCGGGTGGTCGTCGAGGACTGAAGCTTTCTTT	CASSLEPGWSSRTEAFF
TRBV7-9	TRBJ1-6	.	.	TGTGCCAGCAGCTTAGATGGGGACGGCTCACCCCTCCACTTT	CASSLDGDGSPLHF
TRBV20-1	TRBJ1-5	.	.	TGCAGTGCTAGTCTCGGCAGCGGGGGACACCACAATCAGCCCCAGCATTTT	CSASLGSGGHHNQPQHF
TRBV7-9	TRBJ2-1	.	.	TGTGCCAGCAGCGGGCGGGCTAGCGAACTCTACAATGAGCAGTTCTTC	CASSGRASELYNEQFF
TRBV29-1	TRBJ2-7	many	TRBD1	TGCAGCGTGAGGCCCGGGACAGGGGGGTACGAGCAGTACTTC	CSVRPGTGGYEQYF
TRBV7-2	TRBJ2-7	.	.	TGTGCCAGCAGCTTTGGTCCGGGGGCCTACGAGCAGTACTTC	CASSFGPGAYEQYF
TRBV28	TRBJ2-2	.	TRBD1	TGTGCCAGCGAAGGTCACAGGGGCAAAATCGGGGAGCTGTTTTTT	CASEGHRGKIGELFF
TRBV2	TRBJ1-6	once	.	TGTGCCAGCAGACTTTCCTATAATTCACCCCTCCACTTT	CASRLSYNSPLHF
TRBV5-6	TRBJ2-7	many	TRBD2	TGTGCCAGCAGCATAGGACTAGCTGCCTACGAGCAGTACTTC	CASSIGLAAYEQYF
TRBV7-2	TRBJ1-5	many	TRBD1	TGTGCCAGCAGCTTAGGGAGGACAGGGGGGCATAGCAATCAGCCCCAGCATTTT	CASSLGRTGGHSNQPQHF
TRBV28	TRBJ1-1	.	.	TGTGCCAGCAGACTTAATTTGGACACTGAAGCTTTCTTT	CASRLNLDTEAFF
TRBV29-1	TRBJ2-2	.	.	TGCAGCGTTGAAGGCCGGATGGGCACCGGGGAGCTGTTTTTT	CSVEGRMGTGELFF
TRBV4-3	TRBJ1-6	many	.	TGCGCCAGCAGCCAAGAAGCGGGGACGAGCTCCTATAATTCACCCCTCCACTTT	CASSQEAGTSSYNSPLHF
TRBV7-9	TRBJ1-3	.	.	TGTGCCAGCAGCTCCAACATCTACTCTGGAAACACCATATATTTT	CASSSNIYSGNTIYF
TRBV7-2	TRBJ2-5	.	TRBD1	TGTGCCAGCAGCTTAGGCCAGGGGGCGAAGACCCAGTACTTC	CASSLGQGAKTQYF
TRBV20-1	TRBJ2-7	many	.	TGCAGTGCTAGAGGGTTAGAAGGCCCTTGGTACGAGCAGTACTTC	CSARGLEGPWYEQYF
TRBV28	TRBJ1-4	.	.	TGTGCCAGCAGCCCGGCCCCACGAAGTAATGAAAAACTGTTTTTT	CASSPAPRSNEKLFF
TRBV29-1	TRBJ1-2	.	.	TGCAGCGTTGAATGGAACTATTGCTACACCTTC	CSVEWNYCYTF
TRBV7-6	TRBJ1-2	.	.	TGTGCCAGCAGCTTATGGTTAGCCCCGAAGGGTGGCTACACCTTC	CASSLWLAPKGGYTF